Below, one T cell receptor (beta chain) is given with its context. This clonotype was recorded many times. The antigen it binds to is not known. Per-base qualities were not stored, and no clone one base away is much larger. All patients had node-negative disease on CT and PET/CT, and none had a history of other malignancies or had previously received chemotherapy or radiotherapy. Around 6 milliliters of peripheral venous blood were drawn into EDTA tubes at each of two time points. PBMCs were isolated by Ficoll-Paque Plus density-gradient centrifugation. Right after collection, samples were placed at -80 degrees C and kept there until analysis. V has 4 bases trimmed and J has 9 bases trimmed; junction bases matching no gene number 11. Per the germline V gene (reference sequence), SEHNR is the CDR1 and FQNEAQ is the CDR2. There are 15 amino acids in the CDR3, from cysteine to phenylalanine inclusive. The CDR3 DNA has 45 bases and is translated from base 1.

Two rounds of multiplex PCR were used to amplify the TCR beta CDR3 region from genomic DNA. The first PCR round used primers specific to each TRBV and TRBJ gene, and the primer sequences were filed in Chinese patent CN105087789A. The second PCR round used universal primers. The Roche High Pure PCR Template Preparation Kit was used to extract genomic DNA from frozen PBMCs. Libraries were sequenced paired-end with 151 bp reads on an Illumina HiSeq 3000. As for how the authors treated the data: CutAdapt was used to remove raw reads lacking the multiplex PCR primer sequences. PEAR was used to merge high-quality paired reads into contigs. TRB V, D and J gene segments were assigned to each contig with MiXCR by alignment to reference sequences. To remove sequencing errors, CDR3 sequences were clustered according to base quality and sequence similarity. Diversity was measured as Shannon entropy normalized by the natural log of productive TCR sequence number. Clonality was defined as one minus Shannon entropy divided by the natural log of the number of unique clonotypes. Using the Youden index from ROC curves, the researchers picked the repertoire-metric cut-offs for progression-free survival, and all analyses were carried out in R 3.5.3. TCRdb cleaned the public reads at Q25 with fastp, built clones with MiXCR and kept in-frame beta chains. CDR3 protein sequences are deduplicated, and each keeps its most common genes and DNA. V and J calls and clone size were set by TCRdb, not the authors. For this sample the table gives around 26,000 distinct CDR3 sequences, of which about 45% were detected only once. The ten most abundant clones make up about 15% of the sample.

This entry comes from a study of prognosis after radiotherapy for stage I lung cancer (dated by TCRdb to the early 2020s). General notes on the study: Between early 2018 and early 2019, some 18 patients with stage I NSCLC were enrolled in Nanjing, China. This study profiled peripheral blood TCR beta repertoires from stage I NSCLC patients before and after stereotactic body radiotherapy and linked the repertoires to distant failure. About 13 of the patients presented with newly diagnosed primary stage I lung tumors; roughly 5 had oligometastatic NSCLC following surgical resection of the primary tumor. Every patient was deemed medically inoperable, over 10 because of comorbidities and six to eight because they refused surgery. A total of approximately 40 blood samples from roughly 20 patients were sequenced, with one sample obtained before and one obtained after SBRT for each patient. Using image-guided IMRT or VMAT, SBRT was delivered in 3 to 5 fractions at a biologically effective dose of at least 100 Gy. SBRT was not combined with any concurrent therapy in any patient. Distant metastases were developed by four of the 19 patients after SBRT, at a median of roughly 7 months, whereas no significant progression was observed in the other 15 patients. The cohort included about a dozen men and roughly 6 women, with a median age of approximately 74 years and a range of about 50 to 85 years. Roughly eleven patients had adenocarcinoma and roughly 7 had squamous cell carcinoma as the tumor histology. Paper-wide results and their limitations: No determination of tumor specificity was made for expanded TCR clones. After SBRT, the number of unique TCR clones decreased (median approximately 9,100 before versus 6,500 to 7,500 after; Wilcoxon paired P=0.011). Post-SBRT Shannon entropy and its change from baseline were lower in patients who developed distant metastases; baseline Shannon entropy was not associated with metastases. Differences by metastasis status were reportedly seen in TRBV and TRBJ usage frequencies, involving two V genes at baseline and, after SBRT, 8 or 9 V genes and two J genes. None of the reported P values were adjusted for multiple comparisons. The study was limited by the small cohort and short follow-up, and independent validation of the study findings is required.

The material was PBMCs, obtained before or after stereotactic body radiation therapy (not recorded which). This TCR came from a donor over 45 with non-small cell lung cancer. This chain joins TRBV7-9 to TRBJ1-5, with 8 junctional bases fitting TRBD1. The encoded CDR3 is CASSSGGTGLWPQHF. The sequence in DNA is TGTGCCAGCAGCTCAGGTGGGACAGGACTTTGGCCCCAGCATTTT. Full variable domain (CDR3 extended with the reference TRBV7-9 and TRBJ1-5 proteins): DTGVSQNPRHKITKRGQNVTFRCDPISEHNRLYWYRQTLGQGPEFLTYFQNEAQLEKSRLLSDRFSAERPKGSFSTLEIQRTEQGDSAMYLCASSSGGTGLWPQHFGDGTRLSIL.